Each of the 5 T cell receptor beta chains below was sequenced from the same sample in a study of glioma-infiltrating T cells after dendritic cell vaccination. This table comes from immunoSEQ multiplex PCR, and its TCRdb copy is limited to in-frame clones, with some not included. The sample has some 46,000 clones, 89% seen once. Noted time point: after dendritic cell vaccination, including at tumor progression/relapse. Source: blood, taken after dendritic cell vaccination. The receptors originated from a human donor with glioblastoma.

The chain employs TRBV19 and TRBJ1-5, with D perhaps TRBD1 (5 bases). In germline, CDR1 is LNHDA, CDR2 SQIVND (reference sequence). This CDR3 comprises 16 residues. The ends were cut back, 4 bases at V and 7 bases at J, with 20 bases in the middle. In nucleotides, the CDR3 is TGTGCCAGTAGTACCGCAGCTTGGGGGGGTAAGCAGCCCCAGCATTTT. Its translation: CASSTAAWGGKQPQHF.

This sequence joins TRBV2 and TRBJ2-7, with 9 positions matching TRBD1. The CDR3 length is 15 residues. V lost 5 bases, J lost 2 bases, and 7 bases stayed unmatched. Germline V gene sequence: CDR1 SNHLY, CDR2 FYNNEI. In nucleotides, the CDR3 is TGTGCCAGCAGTTTCACAGGGGGCGGTGCCTACGAGCAGTACTTC. The encoded protein is CASSFTGGGAYEQYF.

The chain uses TRBV4-1 and TRBJ1-1; no clear D. Germline V lookup: CDR1 MGHRA, CDR2 YSYEKL. The CDR3 consists of 17 residues. The germline V and J ends were trimmed by 1 base and 0 bases, with 15 bases remaining between them. This chain's CDR3 is CASSQGAPRFMNTEAFF. CDR3 coding DNA: TGCGCCAGCAGCCAAGGGGCCCCCAGGTTTATGAACACTGAAGCTTTCTTT.

The V gene is TRBV7-2, the J gene TRBJ1-1; 9 nucleotides match TRBD1. This CDR3 region has 18 residues. V trimming: 0 bases; J trimming: 5 bases; junction bases outside the gene matches: 13. Germline assignment: CDR1 SGHTA and CDR2 FQGNSA. CDR3: CASSLAILGQGLGTEAFF. The CDR3 region has the DNA TGTGCCAGCAGCTTAGCTATCCTTGGACAGGGGCTGGGAACTGAAGCTTTCTTT.

The CDR3: CASSLEGSLNTEAFF. CDR3 bases: TGCGCCAGCAGCTTGGAGGGGTCCTTGAACACTGAAGCTTTCTTT. The chain carries TRBV5-1 and TRBJ1-1, with a possible D match to TRBD1 (5 bases). This CDR3 is built from 15 residues. V gave up 0 bases and J gave up 0 bases, with 9 bases separating them. Germline CDR1 reads SGHRS; CDR2 reads YFSETQ.